This TCR beta chain came from a study of shared clonotypes between healthy human individuals (dated by TCRdb to about 2020). About the full investigation: The cohort included three men and two women between 18 and 49 years of age. For each donor, CD4 naive and CD4 memory were each run on three plates, CD8 naive on two plates, and CD8 memory on one plate. To estimate repertoire size and how much clonotype sharing occurs between individuals, the study deeply sequenced the blood TCR repertoires of a handful of healthy adults. To increase sequencing depth and limit assay-specific biases, different laboratories used diverse techniques to prepare libraries and sequence TCR repertoires. Between about 0.9 and 8.9 billion PBMCs per donor were obtained by leukapheresis.

Donors were healthy HIV-negative adults with no recently reported acute infections or vaccinations. Every donor was a Caucasian adult residing in Nashville, Tennessee, USA. CD4+ T cells were enriched through magnetic negative selection, after which naive cells were positively selected on CD45RA and the remaining negative fraction served as the memory subset. Blood was obtained by leukapheresis, after which PBMCs were separated by Ficoll-Histopaque density gradient centrifugation and cryopreserved in liquid nitrogen vapor phase. Analytical flow cytometry was used to check the purity and quantity of each magnetically sorted T cell population. Genomic DNA was isolated from each sorted fraction and quantified by UV absorbance on a Nanodrop 2000c. Overall study outcomes, separate from this receptor: Naive subsets generally had larger estimated clonotype richness than memory subsets. Across a few donors, approximately 4.9% of naive CD4, 3.5% of naive CD8, roughly 2.3% of memory CD4, and 0.4% of memory CD8 clonotypes were shared. Pairwise subsampling led to the expectation that sequencing depth would affect the degree of clonotype sharing among donors. Even with the large sequencing depth, rarefaction of the sorted-subset datasets indicated that sequencing was incomplete. Higher generation probabilities were observed for clonotypes shared by all four sorted-subset donors than for non-shared clonotypes. The small number of donors limited the genetic and exposure-history diversity represented. Sampling was restricted to blood, and TCR repertoires in tissue are likely to differ from TCR repertoires in blood.

TCR CDR3 regions were amplified from genomic DNA by multiplex PCR using the deep immunoSEQ assay. Extracted genomic DNA from each cell subset was distributed evenly across all wells of several immunoSEQ 96-well plates, and each plate was treated as a replicate. For sorted subsets, roughly 200 ng genomic DNA, equal to 30,000 or so T cell genomes, was loaded into each replicate PCR. Purified libraries were measured with a Qubit 3.0 fluorometer, size-checked on a Bioanalyzer 2100, and measured again with the KAPA Library Quantification kit. Each immunoSEQ 96-well plate was sequenced on its own single-read 150-cycle Illumina NextSeq 550 flow cell. The source study handled its data this way. Because only junctional sequences without quality scores were contained in the immunoSEQ output, filtering matching that applied to full-length reads could not be performed. To assign V/J genes and CDR3, sequences were annotated using PyIR, a Python wrapper for IgBLAST v1.9, with IMGT germline references. Reads with weak V/J assignments (E-value above 1e-6), missing CDR3, stop codons, out-of-frame junctions, or ambiguous translated residues were removed. V3J clonotypes were defined by identical inferred V gene, J gene, and CDR3 amino acid sequence. To compute the percentage overlap between repertoires, the number of shared unique clonotypes was divided by the size of the smaller repertoire. Richness of each repertoire was evaluated using RTK rarefaction, the Chao1 estimator, and Recon v2.1 estimates of unobserved clonotypes. Generation probabilities were computed with OLGA for all TCRbeta clonotypes obtained by the gDNA method from several donors. TCRdb carries this immuneACCESS record with in-frame sequences only. Its versions omit some clonotypes, under half of them owing to an unresolved V gene in the studies checked, with the rest unexplained. V, J and clone size are taken as reported in that table, and D and trimming were inferred from the DNA itself. The sample yields some 1,400,000 clones; roughly 96% were counted once. The top ten clonotypes cover about 1.2% of the sample.

Of note for this clone: The specificity of this receptor is unknown. Base qualities were left out, and no much larger clone turns up one base away.

The sample was naive CD4+ T cells sorted from blood. What this sample's cell subset or site label stands for: CD45RA+ positively selected. This clonotype was obtained from a man aged 30 to 39 in good health.

The CDR3 loop reads CASSPRTSSEGHEQFF. Read as DNA, the sequence is TGTGCCAGTAGTCCTCGGACTAGCTCGGAGGGCCATGAGCAGTTCTTC. The rearrangement joined TRBV19 to TRBJ2-1, and 8 bases in between align with TRBD2. According to the germline V gene (reference sequence), CDR1 reads LNHDA and CDR2 reads SQIVND. The CDR3 contains 16 residues, cysteine and phenylalanine counted. Only CDR3 DNA is held: 48 bases, read in frame from base 1. Trimming leaves V shorter by 5 bases and J shorter by 8 bases, with the junction holding 14 bases beyond the gene matches.